Listed here are 5 T cell receptor beta chains from one sample, sequenced in a study of blood T cells in healthy people across ages. Then a second PCR, running about 7 to 11 cycles, was carried out with a sample-barcoded 5' primer and a J-beta primer mix. TCRdb fed the 5' RACE reads into MiXCR, producing one record per CDR3 protein. The sample yields approximately 900,000 distinct CDR3 sequences, around 48% seen once. Sequencing input: blood. The receptor source for this set is a man aged 30 to 39 in good health.

This chain joins TRBV6-2 or TRBV6-3 and TRBJ2-4; 7 positions match TRBD1. The germline gives CDR1 MNHEY, CDR2 SVGEGT. This CDR3 has 14 amino acids. V dropped 11 bases and J dropped 3; count of bases not matched to a gene: 10. CDR3 protein: CAGTQGGSKNIQYF. CDR3 bases: TGTGCCGGCACCCAAGGGGGCAGCAAAAACATTCAGTACTTC.

The rearrangement joins TRBV2 to TRBJ1-5; possibly TRBD1 for D (6 bases). V was cut by 7 bases and J by 2 bases, with 9 bases left in between. Germline CDR1 is SNHLY and CDR2 is FYNNEI. CDR3 length: 13 amino acids. The DNA of the CDR3 is TGTGCCAGCAACCGACAGGGCAATCAGCCCCAGCATTTT. This translates into CASNRQGNQPQHF.

The chain carries TRBV4-2 and TRBJ2-2, with D possibly TRBD2 on 5 matching bases. The CDR3 runs to 14 residues. Germline V gene data show CDR1 as LGHNA and CDR2 as YNFKEQ. V lost 0 bases and J 7 bases, leaving 9 bases between the germline ends. CDR3 loop: CASSQDDRDGELFF. CDR3 sequence (DNA): TGTGCCAGCAGCCAAGATGACCGGGACGGGGAGCTGTTTTTT.

This clonotype was seen a handful of times. The chain links TRBV6-2 or TRBV6-3 to TRBJ1-5; 9 bases line up with TRBD1. This CDR3 contains 17 residues. In germline, CDR1 is MNHEY, CDR2 SVGEGT. Trimming took 5 bases from V and 0 from J; bases not matched to a gene: 8. The CDR3 here is CASSNRQGGYSNQPQHF. The DNA of the CDR3 is TGTGCCAGCAGTAACCGACAGGGGGGTTATAGCAATCAGCCCCAGCATTTT.

V and J are TRBV9 and TRBJ2-2; D perhaps matches TRBD2 (6 bases). The CDR3 totals 14 residues. With 4 bases removed from V and 4 bases from J, the gap between germline ends came to 11 bases. Germline V CDR1 and CDR2: SGDLS, YYNGEE. CDR3 in amino acids: CASSRGGTTGELFF. For the CDR3, the DNA is TGTGCCAGCAGCAGGGGCGGGACCACCGGGGAGCTGTTTTTT. The full variable domain, with the rest looked up from reference TRBV9 and TRBJ2-2, is DSGVTQTPKHLITATGQRVTLRCSPRSGDLSVYWYQQSLDQGLQFLIQYYNGEERAKGNILERFSAQQFPDLHSELNLSSLELGDSALYFCASSRGGTTGELFFGEGSRLTVL.